Given below is one T cell receptor (beta chain) in context. Its antigen is unidentified. These data come from a study of a mutant IDH1 vaccine in newly diagnosed glioma. Overall study context: Sex among treated patients split about 60% male, roughly 38% female; mean age was around 40 years. Held at week 35, visit V12 was the safety follow-up, and visit V13 followed at week 47.

Assay used: immunoSEQ multiplex PCR; TCRdb lists only in-frame clones, some missing. The sample consists of about 10,000 clones, approximately 85% of them appearing once. There are 15 residues in the CDR3. Germline V lookup: CDR1 MNHEY, CDR2 SMNVEV (reference sequence). J was trimmed by 5 bases and V by 5 bases; bases with no gene match: 11. Indicated time point: week 47, end of study. Doses comprised 300 ug of mutant IDH1 20-mer peptide each, plus topical imiquimod. The rearrangement uses TRBV27 and TRBJ1-2, with TRBD1 matching over 7 bases. This sample comprised PBMCs, obtained from a glioma patient whose treatment included an IDH1 peptide vaccine. This TCR was sampled from a man aged 25 to 40 with glioma. In DNA form, the CDR3 reads TGTGCCAGCAGTAGAATTCAGGGGGTGGTATATGGCTACACCTTC. Translating it yields CASSRIQGVVYGYTF.